This entry concerns a single T cell receptor (beta chain). The antigen is not known. TCRdb fed the RACE reads into MiXCR, producing one record per CDR3 protein. The sample consists of around 380,000 distinct CDR3 sequences, nearly 5% of them appearing once. Time point denoted: patch test 1, 2 weeks after DPC sensitization. The treatment: therapeutic diphenylcyclopropenone sensitization with weekly scalp DPC. Trimming removed 3 bases from V and 2 bases from J; junction bases left unmatched: 4. The CDR3 contains 15 residues. Germline values: CDR1 SGHNT, CDR2 YYREEE (reference sequence). The sample belongs to a study of human T cells and chemical hapten exposure. Study-wide points: DPC sensitization did not alter TCRs above 1 in 1000 frequency. Versus controls, expanded TCRs had significantly more large CDR3 similarity clusters. Patch test score was positively correlated with the counts of PT1 expanded TCRs.

The genes are TRBV5-4 and TRBJ2-2, with TRBD1 matching over 7 bases. The input for sequencing was whole blood, taken in connection with sensitization to the hapten diphenylcyclopropenone (DPC). This receptor was obtained from a woman aged 45-60 years with alopecia areata. Some clones in this sample may be carry-over from other donors' samples. CDR3 nucleotide sequence: TGTGCCAGCAGCTGGACAGGTAGAAACACCGGGGAGCTGTTTTTT. This encodes CASSWTGRNTGELFF. The full variable domain, rest sourced from reference TRBV5-4 and TRBJ2-2, is ETGVTQSPTHLIKTRGQQVTLRCSSQSGHNTVSWYQQALGQGPQFIFQYYREEENGRGNFPPRFSGLQFPNYSSELNVNALELDDSALYLCASSWTGRNTGELFFGEGSRLTVL.